The 20 T cell receptor beta chains below come from one sample, sequenced in a study of OX40 agonist ivuxolimab in advanced cancers. The repertoire was sequenced with immunoSEQ multiplex PCR; TCRdb's copy has only in-frame clones and lacks some. The sample consists of 50,000 to 70,000 clones, around 86% of them appearing once. Specimen: CD4+ or CD8+ T cells sorted from blood, collected in a trial of the OX40 agonist ivuxolimab. These receptors were taken from an adult with an advanced solid tumor such as melanoma, head and neck, liver or kidney cancer.

This clone was seen once. The chain is built from TRBV7-2 and TRBJ2-1, with D perhaps being TRBD1 or TRBD2 (6 bases each). The CDR3 loop spans 15 amino acids. With 1 base removed from V and 7 bases from J, the gap between germline ends came to 14 bases. Germline lookup yields CDR1 SGHTA and CDR2 FQGNSA. This CDR3 reads CASSLGGWGANEQFF. The CDR3 region has the DNA TGTGCCAGCAGCTTAGGGGGTTGGGGGGCAAATGAGCAGTTCTTC.

J is TRBJ1-1 and V is TRBV7-3; 7 bases line up with TRBD1. Germline CDR1 and CDR2: SGHTA and FQGTGA. The V gene end was trimmed by 5 bases and the J gene end by 2 bases; junction bases not matched to a gene: 5. The CDR3 loop spans 14 amino acids. CDR3 nucleotides: TGTGCCAGCAGCCGCGACAGGGCAAACACTGAAGCTTTCTTT. Its protein is CASSRDRANTEAFF.

The CDR3: CASRFGGTDTQYF. The CDR3 nucleotides are TGTGCCAGCAGATTTGGGGGCACAGATACGCAGTATTTT. The chain recombines TRBV6-1 with TRBJ2-3; D is unresolved. V was shortened by 6 bases and J by 1 base, with 8 bases between the two germline ends. CDR3 length: 13 amino acids. CDR1 MNHNS and CDR2 SASEGT come from the germline V gene.

The rearrangement links TRBV6-5 to TRBJ1-5, with D unresolved. Looked up from germline, CDR1 is MNHEY and CDR2 is SVGAGI. This CDR3 is built from 14 residues. V lost 6 bases, J lost 8 bases, and 17 bases lay in between. The CDR3 reads CASSLTLAGEPQHF. The DNA of the CDR3 is TGTGCCAGCAGCCTGACTCTTGCCGGGGAGCCCCAGCATTTT.

The chain combines TRBV6-5 with TRBJ1-4; no clear D gene. CDR1 MNHEY and CDR2 SVGAGI come from the germline V gene. The ends were cut back, 7 bases at V and 0 bases at J, with 12 bases in the middle. This CDR3 has 15 residues. The CDR3 loop reads CASKSTEATNEKLFF. The CDR3 DNA is TGTGCCAGCAAGTCGACCGAAGCAACTAATGAAAAACTGTTTTTT.

The V and J genes are TRBV5-1 and TRBJ2-5; 10 bases are a match to TRBD2. Germline lookup yields CDR1 SGHRS and CDR2 YFSETQ. With V trimmed by 2 bases and J by 1 base, 2 bases remained unmatched. CDR3 length equals 15 residues. This chain's CDR3 is CASSLGLAAQETQYF. Written as DNA, the CDR3 is TGCGCCAGCAGCTTAGGACTAGCGGCCCAAGAGACCCAGTACTTC.

The V call is TRBV2, the J call TRBJ1-3, with D possibly TRBD1 on 5 matching bases. The CDR3 length is 16 residues. Looked up from germline, CDR1 is SNHLY and CDR2 is FYNNEI. V was cut by 3 bases and J by 3 bases, with 15 bases left in between. CDR3 sequence (DNA): TGTGCCAGCAGTGAGGAACAGGCCCGCCTTGGAAACACCATATATTTT. It encodes CASSEEQARLGNTIYF.

This clone was counted once. The J gene is TRBJ2-1, the V gene TRBV29-1; TRBD2 matches at 13 bases. CDR3 size: 14 residues. V lost 3 bases, J lost 6 bases, and 2 bases stayed unmatched. CDR1 and CDR2 from the germline V gene are SQVTM and ANQGSEA. This CDR3 reads CSVDRTSGGNEQFF. In nucleotides, the CDR3 is TGCAGCGTTGACAGGACTAGCGGGGGCAATGAGCAGTTCTTC.

J is TRBJ2-6 and V is TRBV7-8; D is perhaps TRBD1 (6 bases). Trimming shortened V by 3 bases and J by 4 bases, and 13 bases separated the two germline ends. The length of the CDR3 is 16 residues. Germline values: CDR1 SGHVS, CDR2 FQNEAQ. The CDR3 coding sequence is TGTGCCAGCAGCTTGCTTACAGGGACCGGGGCCAACGTCCTGACTTTC. Its translation is CASSLLTGTGANVLTF.

The V gene is TRBV4-3, the J gene TRBJ1-1, with D unresolved. Per the germline V gene, CDR1 is LGHNA and CDR2 is YSLEER. The V and J ends lost 4 bases and 4 bases respectively, with 13 bases between them. The CDR3 has 14 amino acids. This CDR3 is CASSPAGGITEAFF. In DNA form, the CDR3 reads TGCGCCAGCAGCCCGGCGGGAGGGATCACTGAAGCTTTCTTT.

J is TRBJ2-7 and V is TRBV6-6; D perhaps matches TRBD1 (5 bases). CDR1 MNHNY and CDR2 SVGAGI come from the germline V gene (reference sequence). This CDR3 comprises 15 residues. V lost 6 bases to trimming and J lost 3 bases, with 18 bases between them. DNA of the CDR3: TGTGCCAGCAGCTCCCCAGGGTGGGCCGACTACGAGCAGTACTTC. Its translation: CASSSPGWADYEQYF.

The chain joins TRBV7-9 to TRBJ2-7; 13 bases fit TRBD2. Germline V gives CDR1 SEHNR, CDR2 FQNEAQ (reference sequence). This CDR3 is 16 amino acids long. The trim removed 5 bases at V and 4 bases at J, leaving 8 bases unmatched. The CDR3 here is CASSPYTGLAGYEQYF. CDR3 coding DNA: TGTGCCAGCAGCCCCTACACGGGACTAGCGGGATACGAGCAGTACTTC.

The CDR3 protein is CAWTWDRVRSGANVLTF. The CDR3 region has the DNA TGTGCCTGGACCTGGGACAGGGTACGCTCTGGGGCCAACGTCCTGACTTTC. This chain connects TRBV30 to TRBJ2-6; 9 bases map to TRBD1. J was trimmed by 0 bases and V by 4 bases; bases with no gene match: 7. Per the germline V gene, CDR1 is GTSNPN and CDR2 is SVGIG (reference sequence). The CDR3 length is 17 residues.

V gene TRBV27 combines with J gene TRBJ1-1; D possibly corresponds to TRBD1 (6 bases). The CDR3 loop spans 13 amino acids. Per germline, CDR1 MNHEY and CDR2 SMNVEV (reference sequence). V was cut by 3 bases and J by 4 bases, with 9 bases left in between. CDR3 bases: TGTGCCAGCAGTTTGGAGGGGGGCACTGAAGCTTTCTTT. This gives the protein CASSLEGGTEAFF.

The chain combines TRBV9 with TRBJ1-6, with 7 positions matching TRBD1. There are 15 residues in the CDR3. Per germline, CDR1 SGDLS and CDR2 YYNGEE. With V trimmed by 1 base and J by 4 bases, 2 bases remained unmatched. The CDR3 spells CASSVTGQYNSPLHF. In nucleotides, the CDR3 is TGTGCCAGCAGCGTAACGGGACAGTATAATTCACCCCTCCACTTT.

This chain joins TRBV9 and TRBJ2-7; weak D call: TRBD2 (6 bases). Germline CDR1 is SGDLS and CDR2 is YYNGEE. The CDR3 has 16 amino acids. The V gene lost 2 bases and the J gene lost 3 bases, with 18 bases spanning the gap. CDR3 sequence reads: CASSVGGDLVYYEQYF. Written as DNA, the CDR3 is TGTGCCAGCAGCGTCGGCGGGGACCTGGTATACTACGAGCAGTACTTC.

This chain connects TRBV11-2 to TRBJ2-2; D is unclear. This CDR3 is built from 14 residues. The germline CDR1 and CDR2 sequences are SGHAT and FQNNGV. Trimming cost V 3 bases and J 4 bases, with 9 bases left between them. Written as DNA, the CDR3 is TGTGCCAGCAGCTTGGGCAGTTCCACCGGGGAGCTGTTTTTT. It yields the protein CASSLGSSTGELFF.

The chain uses TRBV18 and TRBJ2-7; TRBD1 matches at 8 bases. Germline lookup yields CDR1 KGHSH and CDR2 LQKENI. The trim removed 1 base at V and 5 bases at J, leaving 7 bases unmatched. The CDR3 covers 15 residues. The CDR3, as DNA: TGTGCCAGCTCACCACGCCTTCAGGGGGCCAACGAGCAGTACTTC. Protein sequence: CASSPRLQGANEQYF.

This clone was observed once. The rearrangement joins TRBV5-3 to TRBJ2-3, with 12 bases aligning to TRBD2. TRBV5-3 is annotated as an ORF whose role is uncertain. V lost 8 bases, J lost 1 base, and 11 bases stayed unmatched. The length of the CDR3 is 17 residues. As DNA, the CDR3 is TGTGCCAGTGGGCGGCTAGCGGGAGGGGGTGGCACAGATACGCAGTATTTT. Translation gives CASGRLAGGGGTDTQYF.

The V gene is TRBV6-6, the J gene TRBJ2-1; D gene uncertain. Trimming took 2 bases from V and 9 from J, leaving 8 bases between them. The CDR3 has 12 amino acids. Germline loops: CDR1 MNHNY, CDR2 SVGAGI (reference sequence). CDR3 sequence reads: CASSYGVSEQFF. In nucleotides, the CDR3 is TGTGCCAGCAGTTACGGAGTCAGTGAGCAGTTCTTC.